This TCR beta chain derives from a study of cytomegalovirus exposure and HLA in healthy donors. Study-wide points: By HLA locus, TCR association rates varied in a later analysis, with DRB1 showing the most and HLA-C the fewest. A list of more than 150 TCR beta chains associated with cytomegalovirus was given.

It was with 60 Vbeta and 13 Jbeta primers that the PCR ran. Profiling relied on immunoSEQ multiplex PCR, and the TCRdb table lists in-frame clones only, not all of them. The sample consists of about 130,000 clones, 85% of them appearing once. Note on this clone: Its antigen is not known.

CDR1 is MNHEY, CDR2 SMNVEV, per germline (reference sequence). The V end lost 1 base, the J end lost 8 bases, and 11 bases lay between the germline ends. The CDR3 consists of 13 residues. The V gene is TRBV27, the J gene TRBJ1-2, with D unresolved. The sequenced sample was PBMCs. The origin of this receptor is a woman aged 30 to 39 in good health and CMV-seropositive. This CDR3 is CASSLYHGEGYTF. The CDR3 DNA follows: TGTGCCAGCAGTTTATATCACGGGGAGGGCTACACCTTC.